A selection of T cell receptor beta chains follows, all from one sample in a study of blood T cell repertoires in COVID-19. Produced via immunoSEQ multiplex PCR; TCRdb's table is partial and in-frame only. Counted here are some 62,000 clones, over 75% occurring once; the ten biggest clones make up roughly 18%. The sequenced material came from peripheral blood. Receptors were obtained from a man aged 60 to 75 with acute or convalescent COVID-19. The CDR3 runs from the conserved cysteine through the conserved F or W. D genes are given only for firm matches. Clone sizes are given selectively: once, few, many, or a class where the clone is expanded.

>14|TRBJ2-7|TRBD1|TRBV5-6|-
TGTGCCAGCAGTTTCGGGACAGGGGGCTACGAGCAGTACTTC
CASSFGTGGYEQYF
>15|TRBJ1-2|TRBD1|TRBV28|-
TGTGCCAGCAGTTTATCGGGACAGGGAAACTATGGCTACACCTTC
CASSLSGQGNYGYTF
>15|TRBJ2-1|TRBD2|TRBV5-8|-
TGTGCCAGCAGCTTGATTCTAGCGGGAGTGGATGAGCAGTTCTTC
CASSLILAGVDEQFF
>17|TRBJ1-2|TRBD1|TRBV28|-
TGTGCCAGCAGTACATTTTTGTGGACAGGGGGCGTCTATGGCTACACCTTC
CASSTFLWTGGVYGYTF
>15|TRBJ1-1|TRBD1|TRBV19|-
TGTGCCAGTAATCCAACAGGGGTAGGGAACACTGAAGCTTTCTTT
CASNPTGVGNTEAFF
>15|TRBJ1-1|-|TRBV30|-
TGTGCCTGGAGTGTACTCCCCGGCAGGCACACTGAAGCTTTCTTT
CAWSVLPGRHTEAFF
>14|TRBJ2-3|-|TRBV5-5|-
TGTGCCAGCAGCTTGGCGACAGCACGCGATACGCAGTATTTT
CASSLATARDTQYF
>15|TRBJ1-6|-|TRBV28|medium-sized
TGTGCCAGCACCAGTATACAGGGCTCTAATTCACCCCTCCACTTT
CASTSIQGSNSPLHF
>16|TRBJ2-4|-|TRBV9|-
TGTGCCAGCAGCCCCCGTGCGGGATTGGCCAAAAACATTCAGTACTTC
CASSPRAGLAKNIQYF
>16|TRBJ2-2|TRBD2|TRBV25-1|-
TGTGCCAGCAGTGAAGCTCAGCGGGAGAGAACCGGGGAGCTGTTTTTT
CASSEAQRERTGELFF
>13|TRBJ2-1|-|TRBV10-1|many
TGCGCCAGCAGCCCAGGGTTAGGTAATGAGCAGTTCTTC
CASSPGLGNEQFF
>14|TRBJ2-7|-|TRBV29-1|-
TGCAGCGTTGGGGAGTTCAGGGGTAATTACGAGCAGTACTTC
CSVGEFRGNYEQYF
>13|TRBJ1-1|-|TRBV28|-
TGTGCCAGCAGTTTTTGGGGAGGAACTGAAGCTTTCTTT
CASSFWGGTEAFF
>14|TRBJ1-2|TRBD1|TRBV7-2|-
TGTGCCAGCAGCGCACAGGGGGTGGACTATGGCTACACCTTC
CASSAQGVDYGYTF
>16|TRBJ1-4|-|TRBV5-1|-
TGCGCCAGCAGCTTGGCAGGGCCCCAGACTAATGAAAAACTGTTTTTT
CASSLAGPQTNEKLFF
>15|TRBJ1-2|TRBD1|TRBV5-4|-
TGTGCCAGCAGCTTGGGTCTCACAGGGGCGCAGGGCTACACCTTC
CASSLGLTGAQGYTF
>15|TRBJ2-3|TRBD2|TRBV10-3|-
TGTGCCATCAGTGTAGCGGGAGCTGGCACAGATACGCAGTATTTT
CAISVAGAGTDTQYF
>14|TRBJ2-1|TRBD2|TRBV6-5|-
TGTGCCAGCAGCGCGGGACTAGCGAGATATGAGCAGTTCTTC
CASSAGLARYEQFF